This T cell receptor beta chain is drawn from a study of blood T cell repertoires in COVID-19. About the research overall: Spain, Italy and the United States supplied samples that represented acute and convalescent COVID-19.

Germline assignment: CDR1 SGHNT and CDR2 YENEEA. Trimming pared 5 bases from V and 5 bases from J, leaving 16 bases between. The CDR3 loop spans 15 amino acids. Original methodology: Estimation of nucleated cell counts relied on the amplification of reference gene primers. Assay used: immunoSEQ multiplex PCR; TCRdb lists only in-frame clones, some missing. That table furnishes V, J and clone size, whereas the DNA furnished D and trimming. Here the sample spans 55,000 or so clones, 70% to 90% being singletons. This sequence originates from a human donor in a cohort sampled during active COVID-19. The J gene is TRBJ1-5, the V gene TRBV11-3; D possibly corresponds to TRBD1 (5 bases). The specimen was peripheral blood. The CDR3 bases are TGTGCCAGCAGCCTTCCCGGGGGGGATGATCAGCCCCAGCATTTT. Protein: CASSLPGGDDQPQHF.